This T cell receptor beta chain was profiled in a study of neurological immune-mediated disorders (dated by TCRdb to between 2018 and 2021). A note on the overall study: Peripheral blood TCR-beta repertoires from HTLV-I-associated myelopathy (HAM/TSP) patients, multiple sclerosis patients and healthy controls were compared by UMI-based sequencing. The approximately 110 TCR-beta libraries included longitudinal samples, technical triplicates and paired sorted CD4+ and CD8+ T-cell subsets alongside PBMC samples. Of the roughly 71 subjects in the cohort, about 14 were HAM/TSP patients, some 35 were multiple sclerosis patients, and about 20 were healthy controls. Study-level results and caveats: TCR clonal expansion was highest in HAM/TSP patients and lowest in MS patients, with MS patients falling below even healthy controls. Across subjects, expanded clones never shared an identical CDR3 amino acid sequence, which suggests that the TCR-beta repertoires in every group were private.

This clonotype showed up many times. Its antigen target is currently unknown. No base quality information exists; no much larger clone differs at one position. To synthesize cDNA, template-switch 5'RACE was performed with a primer carrying a 10-nucleotide random unique molecular identifier so that each TCR transcript was tagged. Every sequencing run yielded over 160 million TCR-beta sequences covering 15-18 subjects. The RNeasy kit was used to extract total RNA. TCR-beta VDJ regions were amplified with primers for the TCR constant region and the 5'RACE anchor, using the KAPA Real-time Library Amplification kit. Sample indexes and Illumina adaptors were added in a first PCR, after which library yield was increased in a second PCR. The roughly 650 bp TCR product was size-selected on a 2% E-gel SizeSelection system after Ampure bead purification. Before pooling, libraries had their quality checked on a Bioanalyzer, their concentration measured with Qubit, and their quantity determined with the Kapa Library Quantification kit. An Illumina HiSeq 2500 sequenced the libraries paired-end 2 x 150 bp. To increase sequence diversity, roughly 24-32% phiX was spiked into each library pool. Processing in the source paper ran as follows. Quality-filtered reads were processed with the UMI-based MiGEC pipeline, and over 85% of raw TCR sequences were removed by the MiGEC pipeline during error correction. IMGT germline references were used for alignment of VDJ genes, and clonotypes were defined by a unique CDR3 amino acid sequence together with V-J genes. Clonal expansion, Shannon diversity and CDR3 relatedness (CalcPairwiseDistances, ClusterSamples) were evaluated with VDJtools, and phylogenetic trees were built with CLCbio workbench. Expanded clones were defined as having at least 8 unique UMIs, based on coefficient-of-variation modelling across technical triplicates. TCRdb's own reprocessing of the public reads used fastp at Q25 and MiXCR and kept productive beta chains. Every distinct CDR3 protein forms one entry, paired with its most common genes and DNA. None of the V and J calls come from the authors' own analysis; TCRdb made them. The sample table holds about 28,000 distinct CDR3 sequences, of which more than 6.5% were seen once. The ten biggest clones cover more than 8.5% of the sample.

V is pruned by 7 bases and J by 3 bases, leaving 11 bases of the junction without a gene match. The germline V gene (reference sequence) supplies CDR1 MNHEY and CDR2 SMNVEV. From the cysteine through the phenylalanine, the CDR3 covers 15 amino acids. The sequence is cut down to CDR3 DNA, 45 bases in frame from base 1. The healthy controls were volunteers from blood banks in Maryland, USA. Libraries from unsorted PBMCs were made from 2 million PBMCs kept in RNAlater at -80 degrees C until RNA extraction. PBMCs were separated from peripheral blood using Ficoll-Hypaque density gradient centrifugation and then cryopreserved in liquid nitrogen.

The clonotype comes from a woman aged 50 to 60 in good health. The sequenced sample was PBMCs. The chain uses TRBV27 and TRBJ2-7, with 8 middle bases fitting TRBD1. The CDR3 amino acid sequence is: CASKLGQGALYEQYF. The nucleotide sequence is TGTGCCAGCAAACTAGGGCAGGGGGCCCTCTACGAGCAGTACTTC.